This T cell receptor beta chain was identified in a study of a mutant IDH1 vaccine in newly diagnosed glioma. A remark on this clone: Its antigen remains unknown.

Time point given: baseline, week 1 (first vaccination visit). Treatment reported: pre-vaccination baseline after standard-of-care therapy. The study enrolled donors with new WHO grade 3 or 4 IDH1-mutant, ATRX-lost astrocytomas. TCRdb keeps only in-frame clones here, not all; method: immunoSEQ multiplex PCR. In the table there are around 100,000 clones, roughly four fifths of which are singletons. The CDR3 spans 14 residues. The V and J ends lost 4 bases and 0 bases respectively, with 10 bases between them. CDR1 is SGHRS, CDR2 YFSETQ, per germline. Study-wide findings and caveats: Vaccination elicited immune responses in 93.3% of patients.

The chain employs TRBV5-1 and TRBJ1-1, with D perhaps matching TRBD1 (5 bases). The sequence was collected from a man aged 40-49 years with glioma. Some clones in this sample may be carry-over from other donors' samples. Sample: PBMCs, taken from a glioma patient treated with radiotherapy, temozolomide or both. The DNA for the CDR3 is TGCGCCAGCAGCCCGGGGGACTTGAACACTGAAGCTTTCTTT. Its translation: CASSPGDLNTEAFF.